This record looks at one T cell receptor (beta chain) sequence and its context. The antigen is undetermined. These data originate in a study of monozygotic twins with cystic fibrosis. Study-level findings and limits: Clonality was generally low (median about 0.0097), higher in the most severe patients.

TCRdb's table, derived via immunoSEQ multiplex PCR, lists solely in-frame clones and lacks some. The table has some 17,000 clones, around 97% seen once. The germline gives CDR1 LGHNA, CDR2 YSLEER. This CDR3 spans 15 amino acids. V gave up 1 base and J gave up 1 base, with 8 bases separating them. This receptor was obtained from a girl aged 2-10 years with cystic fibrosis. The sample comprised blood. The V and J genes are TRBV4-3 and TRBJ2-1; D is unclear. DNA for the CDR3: TGCGCCAGCAGCCAAGTCGCAGATTCCTACAATGAGCAGTTCTTC. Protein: CASSQVADSYNEQFF.